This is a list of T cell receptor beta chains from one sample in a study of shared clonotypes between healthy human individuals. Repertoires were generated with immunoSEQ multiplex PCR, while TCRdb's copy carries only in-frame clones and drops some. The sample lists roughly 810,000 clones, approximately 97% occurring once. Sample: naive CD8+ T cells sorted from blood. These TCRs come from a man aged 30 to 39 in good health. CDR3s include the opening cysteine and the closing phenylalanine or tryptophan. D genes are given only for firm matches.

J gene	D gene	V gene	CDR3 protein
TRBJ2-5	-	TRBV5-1	CASSLLQSGETQYF
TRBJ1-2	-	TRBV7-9	CASSLVRGYGYTF
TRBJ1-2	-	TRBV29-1	CSVVSGYTF
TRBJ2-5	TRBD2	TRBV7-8	CASSQLAGTSGRKTQYF
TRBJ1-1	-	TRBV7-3	CASSLNLRTEAFF
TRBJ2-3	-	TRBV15	CATSPPASDTQYF
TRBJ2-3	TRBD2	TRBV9	CASSALAGSTDTQYF
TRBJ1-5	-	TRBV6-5	CASRGSAYSNQPQHF
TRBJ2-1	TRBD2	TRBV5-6	CASSLGLAGEYNEQFF
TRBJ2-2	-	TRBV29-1	CSVEPWFGAGELFF
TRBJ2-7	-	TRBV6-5	CASLDLTSYEQYF
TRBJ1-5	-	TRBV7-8	CASSLARHLSNQPQHF
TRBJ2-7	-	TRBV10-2	CASSLFNEQYF
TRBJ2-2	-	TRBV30	CAWTSSANTGELFF
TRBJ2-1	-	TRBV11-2	CASSSRAEVYNEQFF
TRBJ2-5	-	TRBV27	CATAPRGMRETQYF
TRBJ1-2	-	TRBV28	CASSLVKGGDYGYTF
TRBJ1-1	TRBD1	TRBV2	CASSDGQGWTEAFF
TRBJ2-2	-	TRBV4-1	CASSQQSPDGGNTGELFF
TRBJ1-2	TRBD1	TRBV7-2	CASSFGTGGDYGYTF
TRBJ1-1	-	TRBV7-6	CASSEGGGGTEAFF
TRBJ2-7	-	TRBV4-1	CASSQVPDYEQYF
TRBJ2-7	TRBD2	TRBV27	CASSLATSGTYEQYF
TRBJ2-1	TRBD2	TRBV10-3	CAISEGSGPSYNEQFF
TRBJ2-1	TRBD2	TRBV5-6	CASSLRSGRATVVNEQFF
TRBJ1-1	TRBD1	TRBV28	CASSPLQGRNTEAFF
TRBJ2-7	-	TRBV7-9	CASSSLDGSLSGQVYEQYF
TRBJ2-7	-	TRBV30	CAWEADSYEQYF
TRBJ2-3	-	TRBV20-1	CSGSTDTQYF
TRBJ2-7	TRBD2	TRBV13	CASSLGAGGFEQYF
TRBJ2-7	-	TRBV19	CASSIGDGTVSYEQYF
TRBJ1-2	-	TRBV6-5	CASSYSPTHTGYTF
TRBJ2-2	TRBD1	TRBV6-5	CASRATGGDTGELFF
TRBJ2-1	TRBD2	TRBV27	CASSSGLAGGSYEQFF
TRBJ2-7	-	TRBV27	CASRLGGEQYF
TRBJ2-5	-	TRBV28	CASSQLGLQETQYF
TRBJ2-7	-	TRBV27	CASSITVSESYEQYF
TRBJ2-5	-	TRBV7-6	CASSSPSREITTSLETQYF